This is a list of T cell receptor beta chains from one sample in a study of cytomegalovirus exposure and HLA in healthy donors. Libraries were prepared by immunoSEQ multiplex PCR; TCRdb keeps only in-frame clonotypes and omits some of them. The sample holds under 150,000 clones; roughly three quarters are singletons and the top ten take around 3.6%. The sequenced sample consisted of PBMCs. The origin of the receptors is a man aged 18 to 29 in good health and CMV-seronegative. Each CDR3 is given with its conserved first and last residue. Fields, in order: clone size, D gene, J gene, V gene, CDR3 DNA, CDR3 protein. D genes are given only for firm matches. Not all rows give a size; the values are once, few, many and, for expanded clones, a class.

abundance: -
d_gene: TRBD1
j_gene: TRBJ1-1
v_gene: TRBV18
CDR3nt: TGTGCCAGCTCACCTGGACAGGCGGATATAACTGAAGCTTTCTTT
CDR3aa: CASSPGQADITEAFF

abundance: -
d_gene: -
j_gene: TRBJ1-1
v_gene: TRBV15
CDR3nt: TGTGCCACCAGCAGACCCGAGACGGGGGAAGCTTTCTTT
CDR3aa: CATSRPETGEAFF

abundance: -
d_gene: -
j_gene: TRBJ2-7
v_gene: TRBV28
CDR3nt: TGTGCCAGCACCAGAGGTCGTGGTAGCGGCACTTCCTACGAGCAGTACTTC
CDR3aa: CASTRGRGSGTSYEQYF

abundance: -
d_gene: TRBD1
j_gene: TRBJ2-7
v_gene: TRBV5-1
CDR3nt: TGCGCCAGCAGCACAGCCGGGACAGGGAACGAGCAGTACTTC
CDR3aa: CASSTAGTGNEQYF

abundance: -
d_gene: TRBD1
j_gene: TRBJ2-7
v_gene: TRBV27
CDR3nt: TGTGCCAGCAGTTTGAGGGGACAGAACCCCTACGAGCAGTACTTC
CDR3aa: CASSLRGQNPYEQYF

abundance: -
d_gene: TRBD1
j_gene: TRBJ1-1
v_gene: TRBV9
CDR3nt: TGTGCCAGCAGCAGGCCGACAGGGGGCATCGTGAACACTGAAGCTTTCTTT
CDR3aa: CASSRPTGGIVNTEAFF

abundance: once
d_gene: TRBD1
j_gene: TRBJ2-3
v_gene: TRBV7-3
CDR3nt: TGTGCCAGCAGCTCCCAGGGGGCGCGAGGCACAGATATGCAGTATTTT
CDR3aa: CASSSQGARGTDMQYF

abundance: -
d_gene: TRBD1
j_gene: TRBJ2-7
v_gene: TRBV27
CDR3nt: TGTGCCAGCAGTTCTGTTGGGACAGGTGACAACGAGCAGTACTTC
CDR3aa: CASSSVGTGDNEQYF

abundance: -
d_gene: -
j_gene: TRBJ2-7
v_gene: TRBV6-1
CDR3nt: TGTGCCACCAGAGACAGCCCTTCCTACGAGCAGTACTTC
CDR3aa: CATRDSPSYEQYF

abundance: -
d_gene: TRBD2
j_gene: TRBJ2-7
v_gene: TRBV7-2
CDR3nt: TGTGCCAGCAGCTTAGCAGTGACTAGCGGTTACGAGCAGTACTTC
CDR3aa: CASSLAVTSGYEQYF

abundance: once
d_gene: -
j_gene: TRBJ2-7
v_gene: TRBV5-1
CDR3nt: TGCGCCAGCAGCTTGCAGGGCTCGGCCCACGAGCAGTACTTC
CDR3aa: CASSLQGSAHEQYF

abundance: -
d_gene: TRBD1
j_gene: TRBJ2-7
v_gene: TRBV6-1
CDR3nt: TGTGCCAGCCGTCCCGGGACAGGGATCAAGTACTTC
CDR3aa: CASRPGTGIKYF

abundance: -
d_gene: -
j_gene: TRBJ1-2
v_gene: TRBV6-1
CDR3nt: TGTGCCAGCACCGCAAGGGGGACGGCCTATGGCTACACCTTC
CDR3aa: CASTARGTAYGYTF

abundance: -
d_gene: -
j_gene: TRBJ1-5
v_gene: TRBV2
CDR3nt: TGTGCCAGCAGTGAATATGTACAGCCGAATCAGCCCCAGCATTTT
CDR3aa: CASSEYVQPNQPQHF

abundance: -
d_gene: TRBD2
j_gene: TRBJ2-3
v_gene: TRBV5-8
CDR3nt: TGTGCCAGCAGCTTAAGAGCGGGGCGCACAGATACGCAGTATTTT
CDR3aa: CASSLRAGRTDTQYF

abundance: -
d_gene: -
j_gene: TRBJ2-7
v_gene: TRBV7-9
CDR3nt: TGTGCCAGCAGCTCCACTCTGCGCCCCATGGGGGGAGTTGGGGAGCAGTACTTC
CDR3aa: CASSSTLRPMGGVGEQYF

abundance: few
d_gene: TRBD1
j_gene: TRBJ2-5
v_gene: TRBV2
CDR3nt: TGTGCCAGCAGTGATAGGACAGGAGAACAAGAGACCCAGTACTTC
CDR3aa: CASSDRTGEQETQYF

abundance: -
d_gene: TRBD1
j_gene: TRBJ2-7
v_gene: TRBV18
CDR3nt: TGTGCCAGCTCCCCAACCGGGACAGGCTTACGCGAGCAGTACTTC
CDR3aa: CASSPTGTGLREQYF

abundance: few
d_gene: TRBD1
j_gene: TRBJ2-3
v_gene: TRBV29-1
CDR3nt: TGCAGCGTGGGGACAGGTACAGATACGCAGTATTTT
CDR3aa: CSVGTGTDTQYF

abundance: -
d_gene: TRBD1
j_gene: TRBJ1-1
v_gene: TRBV7-9
CDR3nt: TGTGCCAGCAGCTTAGTCAACAGGGGATTAGGCACTGAAGCTTTCTTT
CDR3aa: CASSLVNRGLGTEAFF

abundance: -
d_gene: TRBD1
j_gene: TRBJ2-3
v_gene: TRBV5-1
CDR3nt: TGCGCCAGCAGCTTCCTCGGACAGGGGACAGATACGCAGTATTTT
CDR3aa: CASSFLGQGTDTQYF

abundance: -
d_gene: TRBD1
j_gene: TRBJ2-2
v_gene: TRBV30
CDR3nt: TGTGCCTGGAGTGTTACAGGGGCGAACACCGGGGAGCTGTTTTTT
CDR3aa: CAWSVTGANTGELFF

abundance: few
d_gene: -
j_gene: TRBJ2-7
v_gene: TRBV5-4
CDR3nt: TGTGCCAGCAGCTTGATCGAGGAATACTCCTACGAGCAGTACTTC
CDR3aa: CASSLIEEYSYEQYF

abundance: -
d_gene: TRBD2
j_gene: TRBJ2-1
v_gene: TRBV7-6
CDR3nt: TGTGCCAGCAGCTTAGCGGGAGCGGGAGGCGGCCCCCTACGTGAGCAGTTCTTC
CDR3aa: CASSLAGAGGGPLREQFF

abundance: -
d_gene: -
j_gene: TRBJ2-3
v_gene: TRBV7-9
CDR3nt: TGTGCCAGCAGCACCCGAAGCGGGCCCTACACAGATACGCAGTATTTT
CDR3aa: CASSTRSGPYTDTQYF

abundance: -
d_gene: TRBD2
j_gene: TRBJ2-3
v_gene: TRBV2
CDR3nt: TGTGCCAGCAGTGAATCGCTAGCGGAGCGCACGCAGTATTTT
CDR3aa: CASSESLAERTQYF

abundance: -
d_gene: TRBD1
j_gene: TRBJ1-1
v_gene: TRBV19
CDR3nt: TGTGCCAGTAGTATAGGCAGGGGGCCCACTGAAGCTTTCTTT
CDR3aa: CASSIGRGPTEAFF

abundance: once
d_gene: -
j_gene: TRBJ2-3
v_gene: TRBV29-1
CDR3nt: TGCAGCGGCTCCGGAGGGTCCGGCACAGATACGCAGTATTTT
CDR3aa: CSGSGGSGTDTQYF

abundance: -
d_gene: -
j_gene: TRBJ2-7
v_gene: TRBV28
CDR3nt: TGTGCCAGCAGTTTTTTCGGGGACGAGCAGTACTTC
CDR3aa: CASSFFGDEQYF

abundance: once
d_gene: -
j_gene: TRBJ2-3
v_gene: TRBV5-1
CDR3nt: TGCGCCAGCAGCTTGAACCCCACCGGGTTGGCAGATACGCAGTATTTT
CDR3aa: CASSLNPTGLADTQYF

abundance: -
d_gene: -
j_gene: TRBJ2-3
v_gene: TRBV5-1
CDR3nt: TGCGCCAGCAGCGTCAGACTTTACACAGATACGCAGTATTTT
CDR3aa: CASSVRLYTDTQYF

abundance: -
d_gene: -
j_gene: TRBJ2-2
v_gene: TRBV2
CDR3nt: TGTGCCAGCAGTGAAAGTCCGCAGGGTTACACCGGGGAGCTGTTTTTT
CDR3aa: CASSESPQGYTGELFF

abundance: -
d_gene: TRBD2
j_gene: TRBJ2-1
v_gene: TRBV2
CDR3nt: TGTGCCAGCAGTGAGCGGGGGGGCTCCTACAATGAGCAGTTCTTC
CDR3aa: CASSERGGSYNEQFF

abundance: -
d_gene: -
j_gene: TRBJ1-1
v_gene: TRBV11-3
CDR3nt: TGTGCCAGTATCAAGAGACAGCACGGTTTCACTGAAGCTTTCTTT
CDR3aa: CASIKRQHGFTEAFF

abundance: -
d_gene: -
j_gene: TRBJ1-3
v_gene: TRBV6-5
CDR3nt: TGTGCCAGCAGTCGACAGGAGAAGGCTGGAAACACCATATATTTT
CDR3aa: CASSRQEKAGNTIYF

abundance: -
d_gene: -
j_gene: TRBJ1-1
v_gene: TRBV27
CDR3nt: TGTGCCAGCAGTTTATCGGCAGGACTAAACACTGAAGCTTTCTTT
CDR3aa: CASSLSAGLNTEAFF

abundance: -
d_gene: -
j_gene: TRBJ2-1
v_gene: TRBV12-2
CDR3nt: TGTGCAAGTCGCTTCCCGGACTTTAACGACAATGAGCAGTTCTTC
CDR3aa: CASRFPDFNDNEQFF

abundance: -
d_gene: TRBD1
j_gene: TRBJ2-7
v_gene: TRBV29-1
CDR3nt: TGCAGCGTGCCCGACAGGGGGCGAAACGAGCAGTACTTC
CDR3aa: CSVPDRGRNEQYF

abundance: -
d_gene: TRBD1
j_gene: TRBJ2-7
v_gene: TRBV29-1
CDR3nt: TGCAGCGCCCCCGGGACAGGGCACGAGCAGTACTTC
CDR3aa: CSAPGTGHEQYF

abundance: -
d_gene: -
j_gene: TRBJ1-6
v_gene: TRBV5-5
CDR3nt: TGTGCCAGCAGCTTCCGGACAGAACCCCTCCACTTT
CDR3aa: CASSFRTEPLHF

abundance: -
d_gene: TRBD1
j_gene: TRBJ1-2
v_gene: TRBV6-5
CDR3nt: TGTGCCAGCACCGGGACAGACCATGGCTACACCTTC
CDR3aa: CASTGTDHGYTF

abundance: -
d_gene: -
j_gene: TRBJ2-7
v_gene: TRBV7-9
CDR3nt: TGTGCCAGCAGCGGGCAGTCCTACGAGCAGTACTTC
CDR3aa: CASSGQSYEQYF

abundance: -
d_gene: TRBD2
j_gene: TRBJ2-1
v_gene: TRBV19
CDR3nt: TGTGCCAGTAGTACCGGGACTAGCGGGAACAATGAGCAGTTCTTC
CDR3aa: CASSTGTSGNNEQFF

abundance: -
d_gene: TRBD2
j_gene: TRBJ2-3
v_gene: TRBV10-3
CDR3nt: TGTGCCATCAGTGATGACGGGAGGCCACACCTGAGCACAGATACGCAGTATTTT
CDR3aa: CAISDDGRPHLSTDTQYF

abundance: once
d_gene: -
j_gene: TRBJ2-4
v_gene: TRBV28
CDR3nt: TGTGCCAGCAGCCTCCTGGGGCCGGGCAAAAACATTCAGTACTTC
CDR3aa: CASSLLGPGKNIQYF

abundance: once
d_gene: TRBD1
j_gene: TRBJ1-1
v_gene: TRBV19
CDR3nt: TGTGCCAGCGGGACAGGGGGCCAAACTGAAGCTTTCTTT
CDR3aa: CASGTGGQTEAFF

abundance: -
d_gene: TRBD1
j_gene: TRBJ2-7
v_gene: TRBV6-6
CDR3nt: TGTGCCAGCAGCACCCTCGGACAGGGCTACGAGCAGTACTTC
CDR3aa: CASSTLGQGYEQYF